The entry that follows covers one TCR beta chain sequence. This record belongs to a study of blood T cell repertoires in COVID-19. Study in general: T cells, B-cell-depleted T cells, or PBMCs supplied cDNA or gDNA.

The CDR3 has 15 amino acids. V was shortened by 1 base and J by 9 bases, with 13 bases between the two germline ends. From germline, CDR1 is SEHNR and CDR2 FQNEAQ (reference sequence). Per the original methods: Amplified reference gene primers provided the basis for estimating nucleated cell counts. Assay: immunoSEQ multiplex PCR; the TCRdb copy retains only in-frame clones and omits some. V, J and clone size are taken as reported in that table, and D and trimming were inferred from the DNA itself. Found here are around 300,000 clones, about 87% of them singletons; the top ten hold 3.5% to 4.5%. The sample taken for sequencing was peripheral blood. This receptor was identified in a woman aged 40 to 50 with acute or convalescent COVID-19. The chain employs TRBV7-9 and TRBJ1-6; TRBD1 might be the D (6 bases). In nucleotides, the CDR3 is TGTGCCAGCAGCTTAGTGAGGGGGTATGGTTCACCCCTCCACTTT. Its protein product is CASSLVRGYGSPLHF.